These 5 T cell receptor beta chains share one sample of origin, sequenced in a study of identical twins. TCRdb re-derived calls from the 5' RACE reads in MiXCR, one entry per CDR3 protein. The sample has 450,000 to 600,000 distinct CDR3 sequences; about 22% are singletons. These data were likewise used in another study, on yellow fever vaccine responses in identical twins.

Sequenced material: CD4+ T cells sorted from blood. These receptors all stem from a woman aged 18-29 years in good health.

The CDR3 loop reads CASRSETGLSSYNEQFF. The CDR3 region has the DNA TGTGCCAGCAGATCAGAAACAGGGCTGAGCTCCTACAATGAGCAGTTCTTC. J is TRBJ2-1 and V is TRBV12-3 or TRBV12-4; the D gene is possibly TRBD1 (6 bases). The CDR3 is 17 residues long. The V and J ends lost 6 bases and 0 bases respectively, with 18 bases between them.

The V call is TRBV7-9, the J call TRBJ2-5, with D possibly being TRBD1 (5 bases). The CDR3 has 12 amino acids. V shed 5 bases and J shed 4 bases, with 8 bases lying between them. Germline CDR1 reads SEHNR; CDR2 reads FQNEAQ (reference sequence). The CDR3 sequence: CASSPGIETQYF. The CDR3 region has the DNA TGTGCCAGCAGCCCAGGGATAGAGACCCAGTACTTC.

CDR3 DNA: TGTGCCAGCAGCTTAGGGGGACGCGGGAGGGCGGGAAATGAGCAGTTCTTC. It translates to CASSLGGRGRAGNEQFF. V is TRBV11-3 and J is TRBJ2-1, with 9 bases aligning to TRBD2. This CDR3 is built from 17 residues. CDR1 is SGHNT and CDR2 is YENEEA in the germline V gene. With V trimmed by 1 base and J by 7 bases, 11 bases remained unmatched.

This sequence joins TRBV5-1 and TRBJ2-2, with a weak D call TRBD2 (6 bases). This CDR3 region has 17 residues. Germline values: CDR1 SGHRS, CDR2 YFSETQ. The germline V and J ends were trimmed by 4 bases and 1 base, with 17 bases remaining between them. The DNA for the CDR3 is TGCGCCAGCAGCGACTCTGGGGCTAGCGTGAACACCGGGGAGCTGTTTTTT. Translation gives CASSDSGASVNTGELFF. Supplemented by reference TRBV5-1 and TRBJ2-2, the full variable domain reads KAGVTQTPRYLIKTRGQQVTLSCSPISGHRSVSWYQQTPGQGLQFLFEYFSETQRNKGNFPGRFSGRQFSNSRSEMNVSTLELGDSALYLCASSDSGASVNTGELFFGEGSRLTVL.

The genes are TRBV3-1 and TRBJ1-1; no firm D call. This CDR3 has 16 residues. The germline V gene encodes CDR1 LGHDT and CDR2 YNNKEL (reference sequence). The V end was cut by 4 bases, the J end by 0 bases, with 15 bases between. In DNA form, the CDR3 reads TGTGCCAGCAGCCGTCACGGTACGTTCATGAACACTGAAGCTTTCTTT. Translated: CASSRHGTFMNTEAFF.